This T cell receptor (beta chain) was observed in a study of cytomegalovirus exposure and HLA in healthy donors. PCR was performed using 60 Vbeta and 13 Jbeta primers. Profiling relied on immunoSEQ multiplex PCR, and the TCRdb table lists in-frame clones only, not all of them. This sample has 160,000 or so clones, with more than 70% found just once. As concerns this clone: Antigen unknown.

Trimming stripped 6 bases from V and 6 bases from J, with 18 bases between. Germline-derived CDR1 and CDR2 are PRHDT and FYEKMQ (reference sequence). The CDR3 runs 14 residues. Study findings and constraints: Presence/absence analyses supposed approximately even sequencing depth among donors. TCR beta V segments were, for the most part, productive about 90% or about 30% of the time in an earlier analysis.

Sequencing was done on a sample of PBMCs. The TCR comes from a male donor in good health and CMV-seropositive. The genes are TRBV13 and TRBJ2-7; possibly TRBD1 for D (6 bases). CDR3 coding DNA: TGTGCCAGCAGTTACCTACAGGGAGTGTTCGAGCAGTACTTC. This sequence encodes CASSYLQGVFEQYF.